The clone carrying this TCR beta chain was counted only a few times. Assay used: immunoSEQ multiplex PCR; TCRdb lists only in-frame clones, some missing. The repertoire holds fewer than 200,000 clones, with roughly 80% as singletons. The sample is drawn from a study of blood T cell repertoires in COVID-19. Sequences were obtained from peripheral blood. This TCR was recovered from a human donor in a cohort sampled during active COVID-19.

The CDR3 sequence is CASSPAGGPYEQYF. The CDR3 DNA sequence: TGTGCCAGTAGCCCAGCGGGAGGCCCCTACGAGCAGTACTTC. The genes are TRBV19 and TRBJ2-7; 9 bases align to TRBD2. The CDR3 has 14 residues. After removal of 6 bases from V and 2 bases from J, the junction contained 5 bases not matched to a gene. Germline CDR1 LNHDA, CDR2 SQIVND (reference sequence).